Below are 27 T cell receptor beta chains sequenced from a single sample in a study of beta chain features in type 1 diabetes. Sequenced material consisted of expressed TCRB transcripts (all of the isolated RNA was reverse transcribed). The protocol was immunoSEQ multiplex PCR, while the TCRdb copy is restricted to in-frame clones and leaves out a portion. Of hundreds of thousands of clones detected, about 15% appear once; the ten largest clones hold about 0.034%. What was sequenced was naive CD4+ T cells from blood. These receptors all come from a man aged 30 to 45 in good health.

This chain joins TRBV28 and TRBJ2-4; 7 bases are a match to TRBD1. This CDR3 spans 14 amino acids. Germline assignment: CDR1 MDHEN and CDR2 SYDVKM. V gave up 5 bases and J gave up 12 bases; unmatched junction bases: 13. CDR3 residues: CASSLDRVRADQYF. The CDR3, as DNA: TGTGCCAGCAGTCTTGACAGGGTCCGGGCTGATCAGTACTTC.

This clone was counted only a few times. The chain carries TRBV29-1 and TRBJ1-2; D gene ambiguous. Germline CDR1 and CDR2: SQVTM and ANQGSEA. The CDR3 has 13 amino acids. V was trimmed by 8 bases and J by 4 bases, leaving 17 bases between them. The CDR3 nucleotides read TGCAGCTTCTCCCAGGCCGGAGGCTATGGCTACACCTTC. It is translated as CSFSQAGGYGYTF.

Only a few counts were recorded for this clone. The gene calls are TRBV4-1 and TRBJ1-6, with 8 bases fitting TRBD1. The ends lost 0 bases at V and 9 bases at J; junction bases unmatched: 4. CDR1 and CDR2 from the germline V gene are MGHRA and YSYEKL. The CDR3 loop spans 15 amino acids. The CDR3: CASSQDRDRGSPLHF. The DNA of the CDR3 is TGCGCCAGCAGCCAAGATCGTGACAGGGGTTCACCCCTCCACTTT.

This clone was seen a few times. This rearrangement joins TRBV6-1 to TRBJ2-4, with D possibly matching TRBD1 (6 bases). Germline V CDR1 and CDR2: MNHNS, SASEGT. The V end lost 6 bases, the J end lost 1 base, and 7 bases lay between the germline ends. The CDR3 is 13 amino acids. The DNA of the CDR3 is TGTGCCAGCAGGCAGGGGGCCAAAAACATTCAGTACTTC. It codes for CASRQGAKNIQYF.

The CDR3 region has the DNA TGCGCCAGCAGCTTGCGCCCCGGCGGGGAGCTGTTTTTT. Translated, it gives CASSLRPGGELFF. J is TRBJ2-2 and V is TRBV4-3; D ambiguous. This CDR3 spans 13 amino acids. From germline, CDR1 is LGHNA and CDR2 YSLEER. V lost 5 bases and J lost 7, with 11 bases in between.

The J gene is TRBJ2-4, the V gene TRBV23-1; 12 bases fit TRBD1. TRBV23-1 falls under the ORF class, with uncertain function. CDR3 length: 19 amino acids. Trimming cost V 3 bases and J 1 base; bases outside gene matches: 10. This CDR3 reads CASSQEPGQGAWAKNIQYF. In DNA form, the CDR3 reads TGCGCCAGCAGTCAGGAACCGGGACAGGGGGCTTGGGCCAAAAACATTCAGTACTTC.

This chain connects TRBV5-1 to TRBJ2-1; a weak D match, TRBD1 (5 bases). The V end was cut by 0 bases, the J end by 4 bases, with 8 bases between. CDR3 length: 14 residues. Germline V CDR1 and CDR2: SGHRS, YFSETQ. CDR3 DNA: TGCGCCAGCAGCTTGGACAGGTCGTACAATGAGCAGTTCTTC. Translating it yields CASSLDRSYNEQFF.

This chain joins TRBV5-4 and TRBJ2-3; 9 nucleotides match TRBD2. Germline V gene sequence: CDR1 SGHNT, CDR2 YYREEE (reference sequence). The CDR3 sequence is 16 residues long. The J segment lost 1 base and the V segment lost 4 bases, leaving 7 bases of the junction unmatched. The CDR3 region is CASSLKLAGRTDTQYF. In DNA, the CDR3 is TGTGCCAGCAGCCTTAAACTAGCGGGTCGCACAGATACGCAGTATTTT.

This clone was detected a few times. V usage is TRBV25-1 and J usage is TRBJ2-1; possibly TRBD2 for D (5 bases). The germline V and J ends were trimmed by 3 bases and 9 bases, with 12 bases remaining between them. The CDR3 consists of 13 residues. The germline V gene encodes CDR1 MGHDK and CDR2 SYGVNS. Here the CDR3 reads CASSDSLAGEQFF. CDR3 DNA: TGTGCCAGCAGTGATTCCCTAGCTGGTGAGCAGTTCTTC.

To note about this clone: The same CDR3 is also encoded by other DNA sequences in this sample. The chain has TRBV29-1 and TRBJ2-3, with TRBD2 matching over 10 bases. The CDR3 is 13 amino acids. The junction had 4 bases not matched to a gene; V was cut back by 8 bases and J by 2 bases. Germline CDR1 and CDR2: SQVTM and ANQGSEA. The CDR3 loop reads CSLSGRATDTQYF. DNA for the CDR3: TGCAGCCTAAGCGGGAGGGCCACAGATACGCAGTATTTT.

This clone was counted a few times. The chain has TRBV18 and TRBJ1-5; a possible D gene is TRBD1 (5 bases). CDR3 length: 12 amino acids. Deletions cut 6 bases from V and 5 bases from J, with 8 bases between. The germline CDR1 and CDR2 sequences are KGHSH and LQKENI. CDR3 loop: CASSWGYQPQHF. The DNA for the CDR3 is TGTGCCAGCTCGTGGGGGTATCAGCCCCAGCATTTT.

This clone occurred a few times. V is TRBV12-5 and J is TRBJ2-1; perhaps TRBD1 as D (6 bases). The V end lost 9 bases, the J end lost 6 bases, and 9 bases lay between the germline ends. There are 11 residues in the CDR3. CDR1 and CDR2 (germline): LGHNT, FRNRAP. The CDR3 reads CASRQANEQFF. Written as DNA, the CDR3 is TGTGCTAGCAGACAGGCCAATGAGCAGTTCTTC. Drawing the rest from reference TRBV12-5 and TRBJ2-1, the complete variable domain is DARVTQTPRHKVTEMGQEVTMRCQPILGHNTVFWYRQTMMQGLELLAYFRNRAPLDDSGMPKDRFSAEMPDATLATLKIQPSEPRDSAVYFCASRQANEQFFGPGTRLTVL.

This clone has only a few counts. J is TRBJ2-3 and V is TRBV2, with 11 nucleotides matching TRBD2. The CDR3 has 17 residues. V gave up 8 bases and J gave up 1 base; unmatched junction bases: 11. Germline V gene data show CDR1 as SNHLY and CDR2 as FYNNEI. In DNA form, the CDR3 reads TGTGCCAGCCTCCGAGGTAGCGGGAGGGCCGGCACAGATACGCAGTATTTT. This gives the protein CASLRGSGRAGTDTQYF. Full variable domain (missing parts from reference TRBV2 and TRBJ2-3): EPEVTQTPSHQVTQMGQEVILRCVPISNHLYFYWYRQILGQKVEFLVSFYNNEISEKSEIFDDQFSVERPDGSNFTLKIRSTKLEDSAMYFCASLRGSGRAGTDTQYFGPGTRLTVL.

This clone was observed a few times. The CDR3 here is CASSFRDSGNEQFF. The CDR3 bases are TGTGCCAGCAGCTTCCGGGACTCGGGCAATGAGCAGTTCTTC. The J gene is TRBJ2-1, the V gene TRBV7-9; a weak D match, TRBD2 (6 bases). Germline V gene sequence: CDR1 SEHNR, CDR2 FQNEAQ (reference sequence). The CDR3 spans 14 residues. V lost 3 bases to trimming and J lost 6 bases, with 12 bases between them.

This clone has just a few counts. The rearrangement joins TRBV7-3 to TRBJ2-1, with D unclear. The V and J ends lost 2 bases and 4 bases respectively, with 9 bases between them. In germline, CDR1 is SGHTA, CDR2 FQGTGA. The CDR3 length is 14 residues. CDR3 DNA sequence: TGTGCCAGCAGCTTAGACACCCTATACAATGAGCAGTTCTTC. It encodes CASSLDTLYNEQFF.

The rearrangement uses TRBV6-6 and TRBJ2-4; D gene unclear. V dropped 5 bases and J dropped 2 bases, with 4 bases sitting between them. The V gene's germline CDR1 is MNHNY and CDR2 SVGAGI (reference sequence). The length of the CDR3 is 12 residues. DNA for the CDR3: TGTGCCAGCAGTAGACCCAAAAACATTCAGTACTTC. Protein product: CASSRPKNIQYF.

This clone was seen a handful of times. V is TRBV9 and J is TRBJ1-3; possibly TRBD1 for D (5 bases). Germline V CDR1 and CDR2: SGDLS, YYNGEE. Trimming removed 2 bases at V and 3 bases at J, with 15 bases between. This CDR3 is 16 amino acids long. CDR3 sequence (DNA): TGTGCCAGCAGCGTCGCACCGCTGGGGGTTGGAAACACCATATATTTT. Translated: CASSVAPLGVGNTIYF.

This chain's CDR3 is CASSLVRAQFF. CDR3 DNA sequence: TGTGCCAGCAGCTTAGTTAGGGCGCAGTTCTTC. This chain connects TRBV7-2 to TRBJ2-1; no definite D call. V was cut by 1 base and J by 12 bases, with 7 bases left in between. The CDR3 extends over 11 amino acids. Germline CDR1 reads SGHTA; CDR2 reads FQGNSA.

The chain joins TRBV6-6 to TRBJ2-1; possibly TRBD2 for D (6 bases). V dropped 3 bases and J dropped 0 bases, with 9 bases sitting between them. Per the germline V gene, CDR1 is MNHNY and CDR2 is SVGAGI (reference sequence). This CDR3 comprises 15 residues. Here the CDR3 reads CASSYDGSSYNEQFF. The DNA of the CDR3 is TGTGCCAGCAGTTATGACGGGAGCTCCTACAATGAGCAGTTCTTC.

This clone showed up just a few times. This sequence joins TRBV4-1 and TRBJ2-3; 7 nucleotides match TRBD1. The J segment lost 2 bases and the V segment lost 5 bases, leaving 7 bases of the junction unmatched. Per germline, CDR1 MGHRA and CDR2 YSYEKL. This CDR3 has 15 residues. CDR3 nucleotides: TGCGCCAGCAGCATCCGACAGGGTTTCACAGATACGCAGTATTTT. Translating gives CASSIRQGFTDTQYF.

This clone showed up just a few times. The rearrangement joins TRBV30 to TRBJ1-4, with D unclear. Germline-derived CDR1 and CDR2 are GTSNPN and SVGIG (reference sequence). V lost 2 bases to trimming and J lost 7 bases, with 11 bases between them. The CDR3 totals 13 residues. DNA for the CDR3: TGTGCCTGGAGTAGTGGACCCGCTGAAAAACTGTTTTTT. Translating it yields CAWSSGPAEKLFF.

The rearrangement uses TRBV10-3 and TRBJ1-2; tentatively, D is TRBD1 (6 bases). The CDR3 loop spans 12 amino acids. V was pared by 4 bases and J by 7 bases, with 10 bases between. Germline lookup yields CDR1 ENHRY and CDR2 SYGVKD. The CDR3, as DNA: TGTGCCATCAGTGCGGACAGCCCTGGCTACACCTTC. The encoded protein is CAISADSPGYTF.

The chain has TRBV21-1 and TRBJ2-5. TRBV21-1 is an annotated pseudogene. The CDR3 runs to 9 residues. The CDR3 DNA sequence: TGTGCCAGCAGCAAGACCCAGTACTTC. Translation gives CASSKTQYF.

The J gene is TRBJ2-1, the V gene TRBV6-1, with D unresolved. Germline values: CDR1 MNHNS, CDR2 SASEGT. CDR3 length: 13 residues. V lost 1 base and J lost 5, with 6 bases in between. The CDR3 DNA reads as TGTGCCAGCAGTGAAGTCCGGGACAATGAGCAGTTCTTC. It translates to CASSEVRDNEQFF.

This clone was counted a few times. J is TRBJ2-1 and V is TRBV10-3; the match to TRBD2 covers 9 bases. CDR1 and CDR2 from the germline V gene are ENHRY and SYGVKD. J gave up 9 bases and V 1 base, and 10 bases lay outside the gene matches. CDR3 length: 16 residues. The DNA for the CDR3 is TGTGCCATCAGTGAGTTGATAGCGGGGGTTTCTGGTGAGCAGTTCTTC. Translating gives CAISELIAGVSGEQFF.

This clone was detected a few times. V gene TRBV6-5 combines with J gene TRBJ1-2; D might be TRBD1 (6 bases). V was shortened by 4 bases and J by 3 bases, with 18 bases between the two germline ends. Germline V CDR1 and CDR2: MNHEY, SVGAGI. CDR3 size: 16 residues. The CDR3 sequence is CASSFLTGSGHYGYTF. The CDR3 region has the DNA TGTGCCAGCAGTTTCCTCACAGGGTCGGGGCACTATGGCTACACCTTC.

The chain couples TRBV6-5 to TRBJ2-3, with 10 positions matching TRBD1. Germline CDR1 is MNHEY and CDR2 is SVGAGI. V shed 6 bases and J 5 bases; nucleotides not matched to a gene: 5. The CDR3 runs to 14 residues. CDR3 sequence (DNA): TGTGCCAGCAGCCGGGACAGGGGAATAGATACGCAGTATTTT. This gives the protein CASSRDRGIDTQYF.